This is a list of T cell receptor beta chains from one sample in a study of blood T cell repertoires in COVID-19. Some clones are missing from TCRdb's copy, which holds only in-frame ones; the method was immunoSEQ multiplex PCR. The table records 100,000 to 120,000 clones, approximately 80% of them present only once. Material for sequencing was peripheral blood. All receptors derive from an elderly woman with acute or convalescent COVID-19. Each CDR3 is given with its conserved first and last residue. Fields, in order: clone size, D gene, J gene, V gene, CDR3 protein, CDR3 DNA. D genes are given only for firm matches. Only part of the rows carry a size: once, few, many, or a class if the clone is expanded.

. . TRBJ2-7 TRBV4-1 CASSLGTGRYEQYF TGCGCCAGCAGCCTAGGCACAGGGCGTTACGAGCAGTACTTC
. TRBD2 TRBJ2-1 TRBV11-3 CASSRTSGNRNEQFF TGTGCCAGCAGCAGGACTAGCGGGAATCGAAATGAGCAGTTCTTC
. TRBD2 TRBJ2-5 TRBV2 CASSDPGLAVQETQYF TGTGCCAGCAGTGATCCGGGACTAGCGGTTCAAGAGACCCAGTACTTC
few . TRBJ1-3 TRBV27 CASSSTGFGNTIYF TGTGCCAGCAGTTCCACAGGGTTCGGAAACACCATATATTTT
. TRBD2 TRBJ2-1 TRBV9 CASSVVTSGYNEQFF TGTGCCAGCAGCGTAGTGACTAGCGGCTACAATGAGCAGTTCTTC
. TRBD1 TRBJ1-2 TRBV5-1 CASSPGADRVGPRGYTF TGCGCCAGCAGCCCGGGGGCCGACAGGGTAGGCCCTAGGGGCTACACCTTC
few TRBD1 TRBJ2-7 TRBV14 CASSSVGTADYEQYF TGTGCCAGCAGCAGTGTCGGGACAGCCGATTACGAGCAGTACTTC
. TRBD1 TRBJ1-1 TRBV7-9 CASSFPPGQAMNTEAFF TGTGCCAGCAGCTTCCCCCCGGGACAGGCAATGAACACTGAAGCTTTCTTT
. . TRBJ2-1 TRBV6-5 CASNRGADNEQFF TGTGCCAGCAACCGGGGGGCAGACAATGAGCAGTTCTTC
. TRBD1 TRBJ2-5 TRBV24-1 CATSEPGTGKTQYF TGTGCCACCAGTGAACCTGGGACAGGGAAGACCCAGTACTTC
. . TRBJ2-5 TRBV7-2 CASSRKSSDQETQYF TGTGCCAGCAGCCGCAAATCTAGCGACCAAGAGACCCAGTACTTC
. . TRBJ2-3 TRBV7-9 CASSLGGAGTDTQYF TGTGCCAGCAGCTTAGGGGGCGCGGGCACAGATACGCAGTATTTT
. . TRBJ2-3 TRBV5-4 CASSTGSSTDTQYF TGTGCCAGCAGTACAGGCTCTAGCACAGATACGCAGTATTTT
. TRBD2 TRBJ2-1 TRBV4-1 CASSQVTSTSGNNEQFF TGCGCCAGCAGCCAAGTTACCTCGACTAGCGGGAACAATGAGCAGTTCTTC
. . TRBJ1-3 TRBV9 CASSSTTFAAENTIYF TGTGCCAGCAGCTCAACAACCTTCGCGGCAGAAAACACCATATATTTT
. TRBD1 TRBJ1-2 TRBV3-1/TRBV3-2 CASSFGQGDGYTF TGTGCCAGCAGCTTTGGCCAGGGGGATGGCTACACCTTC
. TRBD2 TRBJ2-1 TRBV7-9 CASSLGGLAESYNEQFF TGTGCCAGCAGCTTAGGGGGACTAGCGGAATCCTACAATGAGCAGTTCTTC
. . TRBJ2-7 TRBV11-2 CASSYVWGHSYEQYF TGTGCCAGCAGCTACGTGTGGGGCCATTCCTACGAGCAGTACTTC
. . TRBJ2-7 TRBV27 CASSTRGPSSYEQYF TGTGCCAGCAGTACCCGAGGGCCCAGCTCCTACGAGCAGTACTTC
. TRBD2 TRBJ2-7 TRBV3-1/TRBV3-2 CASSPSGGGLHEQYF TGTGCCAGCAGCCCTTCGGGGGGAGGCCTCCACGAGCAGTACTTC
. . TRBJ1-5 TRBV4-1 CASSQDSTGGQPQHF TGCGCCAGCAGCCAAGATTCCACAGGCGGACAGCCCCAGCATTTT
. TRBD1 TRBJ2-2 TRBV9 CASSVEAGGNTGELFF TGTGCCAGCAGCGTAGAAGCAGGGGGTAACACCGGGGAGCTGTTTTTT
. . TRBJ1-5 TRBV7-8 CASSSGDWNNQPQHF TGTGCCAGCAGCTCCGGGGACTGGAACAATCAGCCCCAGCATTTT
. TRBD2 TRBJ2-7 TRBV6-6 CASSYPSGRKDYEQYF TGTGCCAGCAGTTACCCTAGCGGGAGAAAGGACTACGAGCAGTACTTC
. . TRBJ2-1 TRBV12-2 CGGDRDNNEQFF TGTGGGGGGGACAGGGACAATAATGAGCAGTTCTTC
. . TRBJ2-1 TRBV2 CASSLFSALEYNEQFF TGTGCCAGCAGCCTTTTCTCTGCTCTAGAATACAATGAGCAGTTCTTC
. . TRBJ1-5 TRBV7-2 CASSLDFQGIQPQHF TGTGCCAGCAGCTTAGACTTCCAGGGAATTCAGCCCCAGCATTTT
. TRBD2 TRBJ2-7 TRBV24-1 CATSPAPGTSGYEQYF TGTGCCACCAGTCCGGCACCCGGGACTAGCGGATACGAGCAGTACTTC
. . TRBJ1-2 TRBV29-1 CSVVVQGSGSNYGYTF TGCAGCGTTGTAGTACAGGGAAGCGGCTCCAACTATGGCTACACCTTC
few . TRBJ2-2 TRBV19 CASSIDSRGRNTGELFF TGTGCCAGTAGTATAGATAGTCGCGGAAGGAACACCGGGGAGCTGTTTTTT
. . TRBJ1-2 TRBV27 CASGEDRTNYGYTF TGTGCCAGCGGGGAAGACAGAACTAACTATGGCTACACCTTC
once TRBD1 TRBJ2-3 TRBV10-1 CASSEEGDSSTDTQYF TGCGCCAGCAGTGAGGAGGGGGACAGCAGCACAGATACGCAGTATTTT
. TRBD1 TRBJ2-3 TRBV6-6 CASTKGTGRADTQYF TGTGCCAGCACCAAGGGGACAGGGAGGGCAGATACGCAGTATTTT
. . TRBJ2-4 TRBV29-1 CSVRDLGRSAKNIQYF TGCAGCGTGCGGGACTTAGGGAGGTCGGCCAAAAACATTCAGTACTTC
. . TRBJ2-2 TRBV24-1 CATSDFVGRGTTGELFF TGTGCCACCAGTGATTTTGTGGGGCGGGGAACGACCGGGGAGCTGTTTTTT
once . TRBJ2-7 TRBV14 CASSQGAGSQYF TGTGCCAGCAGCCAAGGAGCAGGCTCGCAGTACTTC
. . TRBJ2-1 TRBV1 CTSSQNPGLAGLNEQFF TGCACCAGCAGCCAGAACCCCGGGCTAGCGGGGCTCAATGAGCAGTTCTTC
. . TRBJ1-2 TRBV6-2/TRBV6-3 CASSFVHLAGYGYTF TGTGCCAGCAGTTTCGTACATCTCGCGGGGTATGGCTACACCTTC
. . TRBJ2-7 TRBV15 CATSRDTRSYEQYF TGTGCCACCAGCAGAGATACTCGCTCCTACGAGCAGTACTTC
. TRBD2 TRBJ2-5 TRBV5-1 CASSQTGTSGSSETQYF TGCGCCAGCAGCCAGACCGGGACTAGCGGGAGTTCAGAGACCCAGTACTTC
many . TRBJ2-6 TRBV28 CASSPGGTAGANVLTF TGTGCCAGCAGTCCTGGGGGGACTGCGGGTGCCAACGTCCTGACTTTC
. TRBD1 TRBJ1-6 TRBV7-9 CASSWGGTGRSPLHF TGTGCCAGCAGTTGGGGAGGGACAGGTCGTTCACCCCTCCACTTT
. . TRBJ2-7 TRBV12-3/TRBV12-4 CASSPQQHYEQYF TGTGCCAGCAGTCCACAACAGCACTACGAGCAGTACTTC
. TRBD1 TRBJ1-2 TRBV25-1 CASSSYDGTGHYGYTF TGTGCCAGCAGTAGTTACGACGGGACAGGGCATTATGGCTACACCTTC
. TRBD2 TRBJ2-1 TRBV6-1 CASSEPTSGRRLGNEQFF TGTGCCAGCAGTGAACCTACTAGCGGGAGGAGGTTAGGGAATGAGCAGTTCTTC
. TRBD1 TRBJ1-2 TRBV5-1 CASSSTGGSNGYTF TGCGCCAGCAGCTCTACAGGGGGCAGCAATGGCTACACCTTC